This T cell receptor (beta chain) was sequenced in a study of long-term antiretroviral therapy in people with HIV. Study-level background: It was about a decade after the earliest samples that the 2015 immediate-ART recommendation appeared.

Investigators performed immunoSEQ version v3.0 at survey level. The assay was immunoSEQ multiplex PCR, and TCRdb's table has in-frame clones only and misses some. The sample carries tens of thousands of clones, roughly 82% recorded once. CDR1 and CDR2 (germline): MNHEY, SVGAGI. This CDR3 has 12 amino acids. Trimming took off 7 bases at V and 10 bases at J, with 11 bases between the two ends. General study results and limits: An increase in diversity followed ART, yet levels stayed below transplant donor controls. Pre-ART expanded clones dominated the repertoire at every time point.

In the case of this clone: Antigen specificity is unknown.

The source was unsorted PBMCs, collected 0.1 years before starting antiretroviral therapy. The chain joins TRBV6-5 to TRBJ1-6, with D possibly TRBD1 on 6 matching bases. The origin of this receptor is a man aged 18 to 30 with HIV. CDR3 loop: CASTDRRSPLHF. CDR3 sequence (DNA): TGTGCCAGCACGGACAGACGCTCACCCCTCCACTTT.